The present TCR beta chain was sequenced within a study of T cells in Graves' hyperthyroidism and ophthalmopathy. Whole-study results and caveats: Clonotypes that were expanded in thyroid above 0.001 mostly appeared in blood too.

Amplification of TCR beta CDR3 regions was performed using RNA transcripts as template. The study used the HTBI primer set for a first-round RT-PCR of the TCR CDR3. Via MiXCR, TCRdb re-called the multiplex PCR reads, giving one row per CDR3 protein. The table shows a few hundred thousand distinct CDR3 sequences, with more than 14% occurring only once. Germline assignment: CDR1 SGHRS and CDR2 YFSETQ. Trimming took 2 bases from V and 2 from J, leaving 14 bases between them. There are 16 residues in the CDR3. Concerning this clonotype: As yet, its antigen is unknown.

Used for diagnoses were clinical symptoms, serum thyroxine and TRAb, thyroid ultrasound and orbital computed tomography. The source of the PBMCs was around 9 ml of fresh peripheral blood. This sequence originates from a middle-aged woman with Graves' hyperthyroidism that later progressed to Graves' ophthalmopathy. The chain employs TRBV5-1 and TRBJ2-4; the D gene is possibly TRBD1 (5 bases). Input material: blood. CDR3 DNA sequence: TGCGCCAGCAGCTTCTCGACAGCCACTACCAAAAACATTCAGTACTTC. Its translation is CASSFSTATTKNIQYF.